Following are 5 T cell receptor beta chains from one sample sequenced in a study of blood T cell repertoires in COVID-19. TCRdb's copy holds only in-frame clones and misses some; the assay was immunoSEQ multiplex PCR. Of 140,000 to 150,000 clones listed, roughly 87% were seen once; the top ten hold 3.5% to 4.5%. Sequences were obtained from PBMCs or T cells enriched from blood (not recorded which). The receptors were gathered from a woman aged 35 to 49 who had been exposed to COVID-19.

The chain has TRBV5-1 and TRBJ1-2; D may be TRBD1 (5 bases). Deletions cut 4 bases from V and 6 bases from J, with 19 bases between. CDR3 size: 15 residues. Germline CDR1 and CDR2: SGHRS and YFSETQ. The CDR3, as DNA: TGCGCCAGCAGCCTAACGCCGGGGGGACCCAATGGCTACACCTTC. Translated, it gives CASSLTPGGPNGYTF.

This clone has at least ten counts. The chain recombines TRBV7-3 with TRBJ1-2; TRBD1 agrees at 8 bases. V lost 1 base to trimming and J lost 3 bases; unmatched junction nucleotides: 13. CDR1 and CDR2 (germline): SGHTA, FQGTGA. The CDR3 spans 18 residues. The CDR3 loop is CASSLRARGRGFDYGYTF. For the CDR3, the DNA is TGTGCCAGCAGCTTAAGGGCCAGGGGGCGAGGATTTGACTATGGCTACACCTTC.

The J gene is TRBJ1-1, the V gene TRBV6-5; TRBD1 matches 9 bases. Trimming took 6 bases from V and 4 from J; bases not matched to a gene: 9. This CDR3 spans 15 amino acids. Germline assignment: CDR1 MNHEY and CDR2 SVGAGI. The CDR3 sequence: CASRDVQGAGTEAFF. The CDR3 DNA sequence: TGTGCCAGCAGAGACGTACAGGGGGCCGGCACTGAAGCTTTCTTT.

V is TRBV3-1 (or the pseudogene TRBV3-2) and J is TRBJ1-5, with TRBD1 identical over 12 bases. Germline V lookup: CDR1 LGHDT, CDR2 YNNKEL (reference sequence). The CDR3 spans 16 residues. V gave up 1 base and J gave up 6 bases; unmatched junction bases: 4. The CDR3 reads CASSQGTGQGAQPQHF. The CDR3 coding sequence is TGTGCCAGCAGCCAAGGTACGGGACAGGGGGCTCAGCCCCAGCATTTT.

The sample holds one count of this clone. V usage is TRBV6-2 or TRBV6-3 and J usage is TRBJ2-7; 8 positions match TRBD2. The CDR3 is 15 residues long. The V gene's germline CDR1 is MNHEY and CDR2 SVGEGT. V gave up 4 bases and J gave up 1 base; unmatched junction bases: 6. CDR3 sequence: CASSSERGLSYEQYF. CDR3 nucleotide sequence: TGTGCCAGCAGTTCCGAGCGGGGGCTTTCCTACGAGCAGTACTTC.